Detailed here is one T cell receptor (beta chain). This clonotype is medium-sized (0.01 to 0.1%). Its antigen is not yet known. One base away there is no much larger clone; base qualities are not given. The library was designed around alpha chains, so this beta chain is a stray read whose abundance carries little weight. This record belongs to a study of spatial heterogeneity in lung cancer (dated by TCRdb to between 2018 and 2021). General notes on the study: More beta-chain than alpha-chain transcripts were consistently detected, likely reflecting higher beta-chain transcript abundance. In tumor regions, TCR transcript counts showed a strong correlation with a T cell transcriptional module score derived from matched bulk RNA-seq. In the raw uncorrected reads, each unique combination of TCR and UMI appeared on average more than ten times. TCR alpha and beta repertoires were quantitatively compared across multiple tumor regions, matched nontumor lung and blood in non-small cell lung cancer. TCR repertoire features were related to nonsynonymous mutation counts determined by whole-exome sequencing of tumor tissue. At surgery, both alpha and beta chains were TCR-sequenced in approximately 210 tumor regions, approximately 64 matched nontumor lung samples and a few dozen PBMC samples. Study-wide conclusions, independent of this receptor: Counts of ubiquitous and regional expanded TCRs correlated with counts of ubiquitous and regional nonsynonymous mutations, respectively. The tumor nonsynonymous mutation count correlated with the number of expanded alpha and beta TCRs within the tumor. Additional single-cell paired TCR alpha and beta sequencing was considered necessary to confirm, at a functional level, the hypothesis that regional TCRs recognize regional mutations. TCR-seq coverage of tumor T cells was estimated to be only about 7% for alpha chains and more than 11% for beta chains.

Preparation of the library involved 5' RACE. Sequencing used a NextSeq 500. To allow correction of PCR and sequencing errors, the TCR library protocol tagged every TCR cDNA molecule with a unique molecular identifier. Per the original workflow: TCR identification, UMI-based error correction and CDR3 extraction were performed with Decombinator tools. Expanded TCRs were defined as those above a frequency of 2 per 1,000, corresponding to the top 1% of the tumor frequency distribution. Expanded tumor TCRs statistically deemed absent (corrected P<0.05) from at least one tumor region were classed as regional, and all other expanded tumor TCRs were classed as ubiquitous. Renyi diversity was computed with the R vegan package after each repertoire had been subsampled 100 times to 5,000 TCRs. To build CDR3 similarity networks, amino acid triplet string-kernel similarity was used, and CDR3s were connected when their pairwise similarity was above 0.82. TCRdb reprocessed the public reads (quality trimming at Q25 with fastp, clone calling with MiXCR) and kept in-frame beta chains. Each CDR3 protein gets just one entry, which takes the most common genes and DNA from the rows behind it. It is TCRdb's table, rather than the study itself, that gives the V and J calls and clone size. Recorded for this sample are some 3,500 distinct CDR3 sequences; about 27% of them occurred a single time. The ten largest clones add up to around 13% of the sample.

Based on the germline V gene, the CDR1 and CDR2 sequences are SGHDT and YYEEEE. The CDR3, from cysteine to phenylalanine, totals 15 residues. The sequence is cut down to CDR3 DNA, 45 bases in frame from base 1. V was cut back by 4 bases and J by 0 bases, leaving a gap of 13 bases between them. The sample's time point label, decoded: sample taken at primary tumor resection. Donors were 65 to 85 patients with early-stage, untreated non-small cell lung cancer from the lung TRACERx cohort. Whole RNA extracted from tumor and nontumor lung tissue, or from cryopreserved PBMC samples, was used for TCR sequencing without cell sorting. Only patients for whom sufficient RNA was available from at least two tumor regions were selected for TCR sequencing. Before selection, tumor and adjacent nontumor lung specimens were reviewed by a lung pathologist.

The chain links TRBV5-6 with TRBJ1-2, with the D gene too uncertain to name. Specimen: lung tumor tissue, collected at surgery. The TCR was taken from a male donor with early-stage non-small cell lung cancer. The DNA sequence reads TGTGCCAGCAGCAGAACTAGGACGGCTAACTATGGCTACACCTTC. Protein translation: CASSRTRTANYGYTF. Here the CDR3 is joined to the reference TRBV5-6 and TRBJ1-2 genes, and the full variable domain is: DAGVTQSPTHLIKTRGQQVTLRCSPKSGHDTVSWYQQALGQGPQFIFQYYEEEERQRGNFPDRFSGHQFPNYSSELNVNALLLGDSALYLCASSRTRTANYGYTFGSGTRLTVV.